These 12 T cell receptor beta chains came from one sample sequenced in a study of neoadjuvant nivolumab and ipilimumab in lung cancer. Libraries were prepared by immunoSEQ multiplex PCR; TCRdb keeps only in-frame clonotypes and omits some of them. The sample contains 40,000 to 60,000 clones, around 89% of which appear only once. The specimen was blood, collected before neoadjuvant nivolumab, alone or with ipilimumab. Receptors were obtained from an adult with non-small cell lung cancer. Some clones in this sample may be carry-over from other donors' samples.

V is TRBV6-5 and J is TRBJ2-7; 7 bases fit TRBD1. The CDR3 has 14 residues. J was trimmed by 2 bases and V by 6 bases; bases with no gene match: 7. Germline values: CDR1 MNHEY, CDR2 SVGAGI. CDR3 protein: CASRPTGIPYEQYF. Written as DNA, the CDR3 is TGTGCCAGCAGACCGACAGGGATTCCCTACGAGCAGTACTTC.

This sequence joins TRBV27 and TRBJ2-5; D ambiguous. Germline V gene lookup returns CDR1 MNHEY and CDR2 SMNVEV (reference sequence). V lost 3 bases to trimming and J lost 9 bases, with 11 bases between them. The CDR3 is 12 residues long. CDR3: CASSFGAGAQYF. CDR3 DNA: TGTGCCAGCAGTTTCGGTGCTGGGGCCCAGTACTTC.

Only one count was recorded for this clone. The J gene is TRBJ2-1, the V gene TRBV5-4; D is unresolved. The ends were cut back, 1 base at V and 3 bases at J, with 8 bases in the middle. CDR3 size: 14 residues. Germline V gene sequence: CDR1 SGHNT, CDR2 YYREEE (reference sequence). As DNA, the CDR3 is TGTGCCAGCAGCTTGTCTAGTAGCTACAATGAGCAGTTCTTC. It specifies CASSLSSSYNEQFF. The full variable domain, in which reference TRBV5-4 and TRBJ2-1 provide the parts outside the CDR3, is ETGVTQSPTHLIKTRGQQVTLRCSSQSGHNTVSWYQQALGQGPQFIFQYYREEENGRGNFPPRFSGLQFPNYSSELNVNALELDDSALYLCASSLSSSYNEQFFGPGTRLTVL.

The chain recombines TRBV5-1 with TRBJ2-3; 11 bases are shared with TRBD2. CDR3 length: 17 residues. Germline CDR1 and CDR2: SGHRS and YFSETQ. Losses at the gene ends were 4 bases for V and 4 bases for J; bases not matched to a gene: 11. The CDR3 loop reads CASSALGLAGGSDTQYF. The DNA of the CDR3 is TGCGCCAGCAGCGCCCTGGGTCTAGCGGGAGGTTCAGATACGCAGTATTTT.

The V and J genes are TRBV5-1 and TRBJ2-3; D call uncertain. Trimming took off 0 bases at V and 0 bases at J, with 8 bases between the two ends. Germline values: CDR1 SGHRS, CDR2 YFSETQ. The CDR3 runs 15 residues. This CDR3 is CASSLASTSTDTQYF. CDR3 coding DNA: TGCGCCAGCAGCTTGGCGAGCACAAGCACAGATACGCAGTATTTT.

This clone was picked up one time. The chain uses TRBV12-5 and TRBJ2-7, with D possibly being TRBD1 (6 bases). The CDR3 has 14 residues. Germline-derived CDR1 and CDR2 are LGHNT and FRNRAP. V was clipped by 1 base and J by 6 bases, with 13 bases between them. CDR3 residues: CASGLGLQGREQYF. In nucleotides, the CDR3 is TGTGCTAGTGGTTTGGGGCTTCAGGGGCGCGAGCAGTACTTC. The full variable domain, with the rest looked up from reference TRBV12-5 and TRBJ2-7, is DARVTQTPRHKVTEMGQEVTMRCQPILGHNTVFWYRQTMMQGLELLAYFRNRAPLDDSGMPKDRFSAEMPDATLATLKIQPSEPRDSAVYFCASGLGLQGREQYFGPGTRLTVT.

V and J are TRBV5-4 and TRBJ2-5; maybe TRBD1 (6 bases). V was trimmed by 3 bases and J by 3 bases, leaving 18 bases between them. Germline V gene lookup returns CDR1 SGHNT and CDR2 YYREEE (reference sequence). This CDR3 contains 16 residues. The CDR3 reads CASSSPGRSGEETQYF. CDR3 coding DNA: TGTGCCAGCAGCTCTCCGGGACGGTCAGGGGAAGAGACCCAGTACTTC.

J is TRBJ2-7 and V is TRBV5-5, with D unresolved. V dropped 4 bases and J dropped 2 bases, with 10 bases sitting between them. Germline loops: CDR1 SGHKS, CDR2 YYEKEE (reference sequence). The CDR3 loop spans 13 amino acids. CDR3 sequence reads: CASSPRRAYEQYF. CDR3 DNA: TGTGCCAGCAGCCCCCGACGGGCCTACGAGCAGTACTTC.

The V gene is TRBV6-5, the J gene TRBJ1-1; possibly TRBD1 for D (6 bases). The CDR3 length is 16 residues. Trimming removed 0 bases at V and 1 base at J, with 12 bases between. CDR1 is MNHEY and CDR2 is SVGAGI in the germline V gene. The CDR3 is CASSYSAEGGNTEAFF. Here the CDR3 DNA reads TGTGCCAGCAGTTACTCCGCGGAGGGGGGGAACACTGAAGCTTTCTTT.

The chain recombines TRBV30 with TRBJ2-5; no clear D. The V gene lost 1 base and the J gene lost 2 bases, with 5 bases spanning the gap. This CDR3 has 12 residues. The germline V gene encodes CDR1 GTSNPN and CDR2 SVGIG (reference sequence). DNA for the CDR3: TGTGCCTGGAGTGGGAGACAAGAGACCCAGTACTTC. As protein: CAWSGRQETQYF.

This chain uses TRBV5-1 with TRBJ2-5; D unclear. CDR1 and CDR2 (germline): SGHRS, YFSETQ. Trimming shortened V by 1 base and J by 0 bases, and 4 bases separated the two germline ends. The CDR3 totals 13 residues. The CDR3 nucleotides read TGCGCCAGCAGCTTGTGGGACCAAGAGACCCAGTACTTC. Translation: CASSLWDQETQYF.

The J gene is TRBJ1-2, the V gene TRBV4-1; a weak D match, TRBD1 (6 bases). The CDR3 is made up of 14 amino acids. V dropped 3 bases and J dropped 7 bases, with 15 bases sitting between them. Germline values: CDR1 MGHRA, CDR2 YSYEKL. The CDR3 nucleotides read TGCGCCAGCAGCCACGGGACATTAGTAGGTGGCTACACCTTC. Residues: CASSHGTLVGGYTF.